A single sample is the source of the 12 T cell receptor beta chains below, sequenced in a study of blood T cells in healthy people across ages. A sample-barcoded 5' primer and a J-beta primer mix were used in a second PCR of about 6 to 12 cycles. TCRdb ran MiXCR on the 5' RACE reads and lists one entry per CDR3 protein. Here the sample spans approximately 690,000 distinct CDR3 sequences, 35% to 50% being singletons. Sequences were obtained from blood. The source is an elderly man in good health.

In its sample, this clonotype was seen once. This chain uses TRBV20-1 with TRBJ1-5, with TRBD1 as a possible D gene (5 bases). Trimming shortened V by 3 bases and J by 2 bases, and 11 bases separated the two germline ends. In germline, CDR1 is DFQATT, CDR2 SNEGSKA (reference sequence). This CDR3 spans 14 amino acids. Here the CDR3 DNA reads TGCAGTGCTAGGGGAGGGGATGGCAATCAGCCCCAGCATTTT. This gives the protein CSARGGDGNQPQHF.

This clonotype was observed a handful of times. V usage is TRBV29-1 and J usage is TRBJ2-7, with 8 bases matching TRBD1. The CDR3 is 13 amino acids. Germline V lookup: CDR1 SQVTM, CDR2 ANQGSEA. The ends lost 6 bases at V and 6 bases at J; junction bases unmatched: 10. CDR3 sequence: CSVVGRGPLEQYF. As DNA, the CDR3 is TGCAGCGTGGTTGGCAGGGGGCCTCTCGAGCAGTACTTC.

The chain couples TRBV7-2 to TRBJ2-1; possible D gene TRBD2, 5 bases. This CDR3 spans 14 amino acids. Germline CDR1 is SGHTA and CDR2 is FQGNSA. Trimming stripped 5 bases from V and 3 bases from J, with 11 bases between. DNA of the CDR3: TGTGCCAGCAGCGCACGAGGGATCTACAATGAGCAGTTCTTC. Translated, it gives CASSARGIYNEQFF.

The V call is TRBV2, the J call TRBJ2-5, with 10 bases aligning to TRBD2. From germline, CDR1 is SNHLY and CDR2 FYNNEI. The junction had 10 bases not matched to a gene; V was cut back by 1 base and J by 5 bases. This CDR3 is 17 amino acids long. As DNA, the CDR3 is TGTGCCAGCAGTGAAGGGAGACTAGCGGGCGTCCTTGAGACCCAGTACTTC. Translation: CASSEGRLAGVLETQYF.

Only a few counts were recorded for this clonotype. The chain recombines TRBV20-1 with TRBJ2-7, with D perhaps matching TRBD2 (5 bases). Germline CDR1 DFQATT, CDR2 SNEGSKA (reference sequence). V lost 1 base and J 5 bases, leaving 18 bases between the germline ends. The length of the CDR3 is 15 residues. The CDR3 bases are TGCAGTGCTAGAGCTGAATCGGAGTGGACTCACGAGCAGTACTTC. Protein sequence: CSARAESEWTHEQYF.

This clonotype appeared a few times. The chain is built from TRBV6-1 and TRBJ2-6; D gene ambiguous. Trimming left V 3 bases short and J 0 bases short, with 15 bases between. Germline V lookup: CDR1 MNHNS, CDR2 SASEGT. CDR3 length: 18 residues. The CDR3 DNA is TGTGCCAGCAGTGACAAGACGTTTGCCGACTCTGGGGCCAACGTCCTGACTTTC. Protein product: CASSDKTFADSGANVLTF.

As regards this clonotype: One end of the junction varies from germline; a read error may be responsible. J is TRBJ2-4 and V is TRBV7-2, with D tentatively TRBD1 or TRBD2 (5 bases each). The CDR3 totals 16 residues. From germline, CDR1 is SGHTA and CDR2 FQGNSA. Here the CDR3 reads CAISFAGALAKNIQYF. The CDR3 nucleotides read TGTGCCATCAGCTTCGCCGGGGCCTTAGCCAAAAACATTCAGTACTTC.

The V call is TRBV6-2 or TRBV6-3, the J call TRBJ2-7, with D unclear. The ends were cut back, 5 bases at V and 2 bases at J, with 19 bases in the middle. Germline lookup yields CDR1 MNHEY and CDR2 SVGEGT. This CDR3 contains 16 residues. The CDR3 coding sequence is TGTGCCAGCAGTCTATCCGTTTCCAGCTTAACCTACGAGCAGTACTTC. Amino acid sequence: CASSLSVSSLTYEQYF.

The chain combines TRBV20-1 with TRBJ1-2, with 9 positions matching TRBD1. The V segment lost 8 bases and the J segment 5 bases; nucleotides outside the gene matches: 15. This CDR3 is 15 amino acids long. Germline V gene sequence: CDR1 DFQATT, CDR2 SNEGSKA (reference sequence). The CDR3 nucleotides are TGCAGTTCTACAGGGGGCGCGGAGAGCTCGTATGGCTACACCTTC. This encodes CSSTGGAESSYGYTF.

The J gene is TRBJ2-1, the V gene TRBV20-1; D remains unclear. CDR3 size: 13 residues. Trimming took off 0 bases at V and 5 bases at J, with 8 bases between the two ends. CDR1 and CDR2 (germline): DFQATT, SNEGSKA (reference sequence). CDR3 residues: CSARDQNHNEQFF. CDR3 DNA: TGCAGTGCTAGAGATCAAAACCACAATGAGCAGTTCTTC.

V and J are TRBV21-1 and TRBJ2-1; the D segment call TRBD2 is taken from the table without a DNA check. TRBV21-1 is a pseudogene locus. The CDR3 consists of 16 residues. CDR3 residues: CASTQTPREVENEQFF. The CDR3 DNA is TGTGCCAGCACCCAGACCCCGCGGGAGGTGGAAAATGAGCAGTTCTTC.

This clonotype has only a few counts. The chain has TRBV29-1 and TRBJ2-1; possible D gene TRBD1, 5 bases. Trimming took off 4 bases at V and 8 bases at J, with 15 bases between the two ends. The CDR3 loop spans 13 amino acids. CDR1 and CDR2 (germline): SQVTM, ANQGSEA. CDR3 nucleotide sequence: TGCAGCGTTGCCAGGGTCCTGGTGGATGAGCAGTTCTTC. Protein product: CSVARVLVDEQFF.